Below, 25 T cell receptor beta chains from the same sample are listed, as sequenced in a study of T cells in Graves' hyperthyroidism and ophthalmopathy. Researchers amplified the TCR beta CDR3 regions from RNA transcripts. TCR CDR3 regions were first amplified by RT-PCR with HTBI primers. TCRdb reanalysed the multiplex PCR reads using MiXCR and keeps one entry per CDR3 protein. The sample yields 700,000 or so distinct CDR3 sequences, approximately 14% seen once. The sample consisted of blood. The receptor set was obtained from a woman aged 50 to 60 with Graves' ophthalmopathy.

With respect to this clonotype: A much larger clone is a single base away; this may be a read error. The V call is TRBV27, the J call TRBJ2-1; TRBD2 might be the D (5 bases). The V gene's germline CDR1 is MNHEY and CDR2 SMNVEV (reference sequence). V lost 4 bases to trimming and J lost 7 bases, with 20 bases between them. CDR3 length: 16 amino acids. The CDR3 DNA reads as TGTGCCAGCAGTTCCTGGGGAAGAGCGGTGGGTAATGAGCAGTTCTTC. Translated: CASSSWGRAVGNEQFF.

This clonotype was counted at least ten times. V is TRBV11-2 and J is TRBJ2-7; D gene unclear. The germline gives CDR1 SGHAT, CDR2 FQNNGV. V lost 3 bases to trimming and J lost 2 bases, with 11 bases between them. This CDR3 spans 14 amino acids. CDR3 DNA sequence: TGTGCCAGCAGCTTTTGGACCAAAGCCTACGAGCAGTACTTC. Protein sequence: CASSFWTKAYEQYF. Based on the CDR3 plus reference TRBV11-2 and TRBJ2-7, the full variable domain is EAGVAQSPRYKIIEKRQSVAFWCNPISGHATLYWYQQILGQGPKLLIQFQNNGVVDDSQLPKDRFSAERLKGVDSTLKIQPAKLEDSAVYLCASSFWTKAYEQYFGPGTRLTVT.

This clonotype has only a few counts. The rearrangement uses TRBV13 and TRBJ2-3; TRBD2 aligns across 11 bases. The V gene's germline CDR1 is PRHDT and CDR2 FYEKMQ (reference sequence). This CDR3 has 20 amino acids. V dropped 2 bases and J dropped 4; count of bases not matched to a gene: 17. The CDR3 coding sequence is TGTGCCAGCAGCTTATACGTTAGGGCTAGCGGGAGGAGTCACGCAGATACGCAGTATTTT. Translation gives CASSLYVRASGRSHADTQYF.

This clonotype was detected ten times or more. The rearrangement uses TRBV7-8 and TRBJ2-5, with D maybe TRBD1 (6 bases). V was trimmed by 5 bases and J by 1 base, leaving 17 bases between them. The CDR3 consists of 16 residues. Per the germline V gene, CDR1 is SGHVS and CDR2 is FQNEAQ. Here the CDR3 reads CASSPRTDSLQETQYF. Here the CDR3 DNA reads TGTGCCAGCAGCCCGCGGACAGACTCCCTCCAAGAGACCCAGTACTTC.

The genes are TRBV6-1 and TRBJ2-2; D remains ambiguous. Germline CDR1 is MNHNS and CDR2 is SASEGT. This CDR3 has 12 amino acids. The V end lost 6 bases, the J end lost 11 bases, and 13 bases lay between the germline ends. The CDR3 region is CASSNSVGELFF. The CDR3 DNA reads TGTGCCAGCAGCAACTCTGTTGGTGAGCTGTTTTTT.

The sample holds many counts of this clonotype. The rearrangement links TRBV4-1 to TRBJ1-2, with D maybe TRBD1 (6 bases). V was clipped by 0 bases and J by 4 bases, with 12 bases between them. The CDR3 is 15 amino acids. CDR1 and CDR2 (germline): MGHRA, YSYEKL. This chain's CDR3 is CASSQDGGGGYGYTF. The CDR3, as DNA: TGCGCCAGCAGCCAAGATGGGGGGGGCGGCTATGGCTACACCTTC.

This clonotype was found a few times. V usage is TRBV19 and J usage is TRBJ2-2, with TRBD2 matching 10 bases. Per the germline V gene, CDR1 is LNHDA and CDR2 is SQIVND (reference sequence). J lost 7 bases, V lost 0 bases, and 11 bases had no gene match. The CDR3 runs to 18 residues. CDR3 coding DNA: TGTGCCAGTAGTATAGATCAGGCTAGCGGGAGTTTGAACGGGGAGCTGTTTTTT. This encodes CASSIDQASGSLNGELFF.

This sequence joins TRBV3-1 and TRBJ2-3; a possible D gene is TRBD2 (5 bases). From germline, CDR1 is LGHDT and CDR2 YNNKEL (reference sequence). Deletions cut 2 bases from V and 2 bases from J, with 11 bases between. This CDR3 is 15 amino acids long. The CDR3 DNA follows: TGTGCCAGCAGCCAATCCGACTACAACACAGATACGCAGTATTTT. Protein: CASSQSDYNTDTQYF.

This clonotype was counted ten times or more. The chain links TRBV5-1 to TRBJ2-2; 7 nucleotides align to TRBD1. The CDR3 covers 14 residues. From germline, CDR1 is SGHRS and CDR2 YFSETQ. V was clipped by 4 bases and J by 4 bases; unmatched bases: 4. The CDR3 DNA reads as TGCGCCAGCAGCCTAGGACAGGCCACCGGGGAGCTGTTTTTT. This gives the protein CASSLGQATGELFF.

Note on this clonotype: Compared with germline, one end of the junction differs, possibly owing to a read error. The DNA of the CDR3 is TGTGCTAGCAGCTCCAAATGGACGGGGGGGCGAATCGATGAGCAGTTCTTC. This sequence encodes CASSSKWTGGRIDEQFF. The chain joins TRBV7-7 to TRBJ2-1; 8 nucleotides line up with TRBD2. CDR3 size: 17 residues. CDR1 is SSHAT and CDR2 is FNYEAQ in the germline V gene (reference sequence).

The table lists this clonotype with many counts. This sequence joins TRBV18 and TRBJ1-5; no clear D. The germline CDR1 and CDR2 sequences are KGHSH and LQKENI. The CDR3 contains 15 residues. V was cut by 3 bases and J by 1 base, with 10 bases left in between. The CDR3 loop is CASSPYQSSNQPQHF. CDR3 coding DNA: TGTGCCAGCTCACCTTATCAATCCAGCAATCAGCCCCAGCATTTT.

This clonotype was found many times. This chain links TRBV7-9 with TRBJ2-5, with 13 positions matching TRBD2. V shed 4 bases and J 2 bases; nucleotides not matched to a gene: 7. CDR3 length: 17 residues. CDR1 SEHNR and CDR2 FQNEAQ come from the germline V gene (reference sequence). CDR3 nucleotides: TGTGCCAGCAGCTGGACTAGCGGGAGAATCATTCAAGAGACCCAGTACTTC. Protein sequence: CASSWTSGRIIQETQYF.

This clonotype was seen a handful of times. The CDR3 coding sequence is TGCGCCAGCAGCTGGAGCTCGACGGGACTAGTTCAAGAGCAGTACTTC. Translation gives CASSWSSTGLVQEQYF. The chain employs TRBV5-1 and TRBJ2-7, with 8 positions matching TRBD2. The CDR3 is 16 residues long. Germline CDR1 reads SGHRS; CDR2 reads YFSETQ. V gave up 3 bases and J gave up 7 bases; unmatched junction bases: 15. Looking up the rest from reference TRBV5-1 and TRBJ2-7 gives the full variable domain: KAGVTQTPRYLIKTRGQQVTLSCSPISGHRSVSWYQQTPGQGLQFLFEYFSETQRNKGNFPGRFSGRQFSNSRSEMNVSTLELGDSALYLCASSWSSTGLVQEQYFGPGTRLTVT.

This clonotype has ten or more counts. The chain uses TRBV7-9 and TRBJ1-4; the D gene is possibly TRBD1 (6 bases). V was cut by 8 bases and J by 4 bases, with 11 bases left in between. The CDR3 covers 13 residues. The germline CDR1 and CDR2 sequences are SEHNR and FQNEAQ (reference sequence). The CDR3 here is CASRVDSNEKLFF. CDR3 nucleotides: TGTGCCAGCCGCGTGGACAGTAATGAAAAACTGTTTTTT.

This chain connects TRBV27 to TRBJ1-2; D not certain. Between the trimmed V and J ends, which lost 6 bases and 4 bases, there was a span of 12 bases. The CDR3 contains 13 residues. Germline CDR1 is MNHEY and CDR2 is SMNVEV (reference sequence). The CDR3 DNA reads as TGTGCCAGCAGCTCACTCAACCCCTATGGCTACACCTTC. The encoded protein is CASSSLNPYGYTF.

The chain has TRBV6-2 or TRBV6-3 and TRBJ1-1; D uncertain. The germline V gene encodes CDR1 MNHEY and CDR2 SVGEGT. Trimming shortened V by 6 bases and J by 8 bases, and 13 bases separated the two germline ends. CDR3 length equals 12 residues. The CDR3 sequence is CASRIGPGEAFF. The CDR3 nucleotides read TGTGCCAGCAGAATCGGACCTGGAGAAGCTTTCTTT.

There are many counts of this clonotype. V is TRBV12-3 or TRBV12-4 and J is TRBJ1-2, with D tentatively TRBD1 (6 bases). Trimming took off 5 bases at V and 2 bases at J, with 12 bases between the two ends. The CDR3 is 14 amino acids. CDR3 sequence reads: CASSPEGENYGYTF. CDR3 nucleotide sequence: TGTGCCAGCAGTCCCGAGGGGGAAAACTATGGCTACACCTTC.

This clonotype has a count of ten or more. The genes are TRBV7-2 and TRBJ2-5; D is ambiguous. Trimming shortened V by 9 bases and J by 5 bases, and 16 bases separated the two germline ends. Looked up from germline, CDR1 is SGHTA and CDR2 is FQGNSA. The CDR3 runs 13 residues. The CDR3 DNA follows: TGTGCCAGTAGCCCTCAGCGTGGGGAGACCCAGTACTTC. The encoded protein is CASSPQRGETQYF.

To note about this clonotype: Possible read error: a much larger clone is one base away. V usage is TRBV7-3 and J usage is TRBJ1-2, with D unclear. CDR3 size: 15 residues. The germline V gene has CDR1 SGHTA and CDR2 FQGTGA. The DNA of the CDR3 is TGTGCCAGCAGCTTAGCAGGTCCCCCTAACTATGGCCACACCTTC. Translating it yields CASSLAGPPNYGHTF.

There are a few counts of this clonotype. This chain links TRBV20-1 with TRBJ1-1; D call uncertain. The germline V gene has CDR1 DFQATT and CDR2 SNEGSKA (reference sequence). The CDR3 sequence is 15 residues long. Trimming took 6 bases from V and 4 from J, leaving 21 bases between them. CDR3 loop: CSAAVGESAGTEAFF. CDR3 bases: TGCAGTGCCGCGGTCGGCGAAAGTGCCGGCACTGAAGCTTTCTTT.

This clonotype appeared many times. The rearrangement uses TRBV27 and TRBJ2-7, with 7 bases lining up with TRBD1. The CDR3 consists of 13 residues. Trimming cost V 5 bases and J 1 base; bases outside gene matches: 2. From germline, CDR1 is MNHEY and CDR2 SMNVEV (reference sequence). DNA for the CDR3: TGTGCCAGCAGTGGACAGGTGTCCTACGAGCAGTACTTC. Its translation is CASSGQVSYEQYF.

This clonotype turned up a few times. The V and J genes are TRBV5-6 and TRBJ2-7, with 8 nucleotides matching TRBD1. Germline loops: CDR1 SGHDT, CDR2 YYEEEE. The CDR3 contains 13 residues. V was pared by 7 bases and J by 3 bases, with 6 bases of the junction left unmatched. The CDR3 coding sequence is TGTGCCAGCCTGAGGACAGGGTACTACGAGCAGTACTTC. This translates into CASLRTGYYEQYF. Supplemented by reference TRBV5-6 and TRBJ2-7, the full variable domain reads DAGVTQSPTHLIKTRGQQVTLRCSPKSGHDTVSWYQQALGQGPQFIFQYYEEEERQRGNFPDRFSGHQFPNYSSELNVNALLLGDSALYLCASLRTGYYEQYFGPGTRLTVT.

Many counts were recorded for this clonotype. The CDR3 DNA is TGCAGTGCTATCTTTAGCGGGAGGGGTTACGAGCAGTACTTC. Translation: CSAIFSGRGYEQYF. The chain uses TRBV20-1 and TRBJ2-7; 11 nucleotides agree with TRBD2. The CDR3 is 14 amino acids. V lost 4 bases to trimming and J lost 4 bases; unmatched junction nucleotides: 6. Germline values: CDR1 DFQATT, CDR2 SNEGSKA (reference sequence).

This clonotype came up many times. The chain carries TRBV7-2 and TRBJ2-3, with 8 bases fitting TRBD2. J was trimmed by 3 bases and V by 1 base; bases with no gene match: 0. The CDR3 contains 14 residues. Germline V lookup: CDR1 SGHTA, CDR2 FQGNSA. CDR3 in amino acids: CASSLVAGTDTQYF. The CDR3 coding sequence is TGTGCCAGCAGCTTAGTAGCGGGAACAGATACGCAGTATTTT.

This clonotype was found a few times. The J gene is TRBJ2-6, the V gene TRBV6-5; the D is unclear. CDR1 MNHEY and CDR2 SVGAGI come from the germline V gene. Trimming pared 0 bases from V and 2 bases from J, leaving 11 bases between. CDR3 length: 17 amino acids. The CDR3 here is CASSYSSLAAGANVLTF. The CDR3 region has the DNA TGTGCCAGCAGTTACTCAAGTCTGGCAGCTGGGGCCAACGTCCTGACTTTC.